The 29 T cell receptor beta chains below come from one sample, sequenced in a study of blood T cell repertoires in COVID-19. Sequencing was performed with immunoSEQ multiplex PCR; in TCRdb, only in-frame clones are kept and a portion is missing. Seen here are a few hundred thousand clones, about 90% observed once, and the top ten hold 0.6% to 0.7%. Input material: PBMCs or T cells enriched from blood (not recorded which). Every receptor here comes from a man younger than 30 who had recovered from COVID-19.

This sequence joins TRBV9 and TRBJ2-1, with 14 bases that match TRBD2. CDR1 and CDR2 from the germline V gene are SGDLS and YYNGEE. V lost 2 bases, J lost 9 bases, and 13 bases stayed unmatched. The CDR3 length is 18 residues. This chain's CDR3 is CASSVSGTSGGARGEQFF. The CDR3 DNA is TGTGCCAGCAGCGTTTCCGGGACTAGCGGGGGCGCGAGGGGTGAGCAGTTCTTC.

The chain links TRBV6-5 to TRBJ1-1, with 8 bases aligning to TRBD1. Losses at the gene ends were 2 bases for V and 4 bases for J; bases not matched to a gene: 6. The CDR3 has 15 amino acids. Germline loops: CDR1 MNHEY, CDR2 SVGAGI. This CDR3 is CASSYQAGGRTEAFF. In DNA form, the CDR3 reads TGTGCCAGCAGTTACCAGGCAGGGGGCCGCACTGAAGCTTTCTTT.

This chain uses TRBV2 with TRBJ1-5; 7 bases are a match to TRBD1. Germline V gene data show CDR1 as SNHLY and CDR2 as FYNNEI. CDR3 length: 14 amino acids. The junction had 5 bases not matched to a gene; V was cut back by 8 bases and J by 1 base. This CDR3 reads CASGGRGSNQPQHF. The DNA of the CDR3 is TGTGCCAGCGGGGGCAGGGGGAGCAATCAGCCCCAGCATTTT.

A single count supports this clone. This sequence joins TRBV5-1 and TRBJ2-1, with TRBD2 identical over 9 bases. With 3 bases clipped from V and 7 bases from J, the junction kept 8 bases outside the gene matches. Looked up from germline, CDR1 is SGHRS and CDR2 is YFSETQ. This CDR3 contains 15 residues. The CDR3 region is CASSSGSGSLNEQFF. CDR3 nucleotide sequence: TGCGCCAGCAGCTCTGGTAGCGGGAGTTTAAATGAGCAGTTCTTC.

V gene TRBV9 combines with J gene TRBJ2-2; 7 bases are a match to TRBD2. Germline CDR1 reads SGDLS; CDR2 reads YYNGEE. This CDR3 is 15 amino acids long. Trimming cost V 3 bases and J 0 bases; bases outside gene matches: 2. The CDR3 loop reads CASSERGPNTGELFF. In DNA form, the CDR3 reads TGTGCCAGCAGCGAGCGGGGCCCGAACACCGGGGAGCTGTTTTTT.

The chain joins TRBV28 to TRBJ2-1; D is possibly TRBD1 (5 bases). This CDR3 is built from 15 residues. Trimming shortened V by 3 bases and J by 9 bases, and 18 bases separated the two germline ends. Germline V gives CDR1 MDHEN, CDR2 SYDVKM. The CDR3 protein is CASSFPAASRGEQFF. CDR3 bases: TGTGCCAGCAGTTTTCCCGCCGCTTCAAGGGGTGAGCAGTTCTTC.

Written as DNA, the CDR3 is TGCAGCGTTGATAGGACAGGGTGCACCGGGGAGCTGTTTTTT. It yields the protein CSVDRTGCTGELFF. This chain links TRBV29-1 with TRBJ2-2, with TRBD1 matching over 8 bases. Germline V gives CDR1 SQVTM, CDR2 ANQGSEA. With V trimmed by 3 bases and J by 4 bases, 4 bases remained unmatched. This CDR3 is 14 amino acids long.

The chain combines TRBV5-4 with TRBJ1-4; 8 nucleotides align to TRBD1. The trim removed 4 bases at V and 3 bases at J, leaving 11 bases unmatched. The CDR3 has 17 amino acids. Germline-derived CDR1 and CDR2 are SGHNT and YYREEE (reference sequence). The CDR3 is CASSVGTGRSANEKLFF. DNA of the CDR3: TGTGCCAGCAGCGTCGGGACAGGCCGCTCAGCTAATGAAAAACTGTTTTTT.

CDR3 coding DNA: TGTGCCAGCAGCCGCTCTGCAACTAATGAAAAACTGTTTTTT. It is translated as CASSRSATNEKLFF. The chain links TRBV7-8 to TRBJ1-4; D not certain. CDR1 SGHVS and CDR2 FQNEAQ come from the germline V gene. The V and J ends lost 5 bases and 0 bases respectively, with 7 bases between them. The CDR3 is 14 amino acids.

This sequence joins TRBV11-2 and TRBJ2-2, with D tentatively TRBD1 (6 bases). Germline-derived CDR1 and CDR2 are SGHAT and FQNNGV. With 5 bases removed from V and 7 bases from J, the gap between germline ends came to 23 bases. CDR3 length: 17 amino acids. CDR3 in amino acids: CASSNSRDKGLDGELFF. The CDR3 bases are TGTGCCAGCAGCAACTCCCGGGACAAGGGGCTGGACGGGGAGCTGTTTTTT.

This clone has a single count. The J gene is TRBJ1-1, the V gene TRBV5-1, with D unclear. Per germline, CDR1 SGHRS and CDR2 YFSETQ. The V gene lost 5 bases and the J gene lost 5 bases, with 7 bases spanning the gap. The CDR3 is 11 residues long. This chain's CDR3 is CASRMETEAFF. The DNA for the CDR3 is TGCGCCAGCAGAATGGAGACTGAAGCTTTCTTT. The whole variable domain, filled in from reference TRBV5-1 and TRBJ1-1, reads KAGVTQTPRYLIKTRGQQVTLSCSPISGHRSVSWYQQTPGQGLQFLFEYFSETQRNKGNFPGRFSGRQFSNSRSEMNVSTLELGDSALYLCASRMETEAFFGQGTRLTVV.

The CDR3 protein is CASSESSGGRNEQFF. CDR3 nucleotides: TGCGCCAGCAGTGAGTCGTCGGGGGGCCGGAATGAGCAGTTCTTC. The J gene is TRBJ2-1, the V gene TRBV10-1, with a weak D call TRBD2 (7 bases). In germline, CDR1 is WNHNN, CDR2 SYGVQD (reference sequence). V gave up 0 bases and J gave up 7 bases, with 13 bases separating them. This CDR3 has 15 amino acids.

The rearrangement links TRBV2 to TRBJ2-1; D ambiguous. The CDR3 is 14 amino acids. CDR1 is SNHLY and CDR2 is FYNNEI in the germline V gene. V lost 2 bases and J lost 0, with 5 bases in between. CDR3 sequence reads: CASSEYSSYNEQFF. The CDR3 DNA reads as TGTGCCAGCAGTGAATATAGCTCCTACAATGAGCAGTTCTTC. Drawing the rest from reference TRBV2 and TRBJ2-1, the complete variable domain is EPEVTQTPSHQVTQMGQEVILRCVPISNHLYFYWYRQILGQKVEFLVSFYNNEISEKSEIFDDQFSVERPDGSNFTLKIRSTKLEDSAMYFCASSEYSSYNEQFFGPGTRLTVL.

The rearrangement joins TRBV4-1 to TRBJ1-6; possible D gene TRBD1, 5 bases. The germline V gene encodes CDR1 MGHRA and CDR2 YSYEKL. The CDR3 is 15 residues long. Trimming removed 1 base at V and 7 bases at J, with 11 bases between. The CDR3 region is CASSQASGGNSPLHF. The CDR3 nucleotides are TGCGCCAGCAGCCAAGCGTCCGGGGGGAATTCACCCCTCCACTTT.

This clone was seen only once. The chain has TRBV2 and TRBJ2-3; tentative D call: TRBD1 (5 bases). The CDR3 is made up of 16 amino acids. V was trimmed by 6 bases and J by 0 bases, leaving 16 bases between them. The germline V gene encodes CDR1 SNHLY and CDR2 FYNNEI. The CDR3 protein is CASSRLLTGSTDTQYF. The DNA for the CDR3 is TGTGCCAGCAGCCGACTCCTAACAGGCAGCACAGATACGCAGTATTTT.

The chain joins TRBV19 to TRBJ1-1; D is unresolved. V dropped 6 bases and J dropped 2 bases, with 10 bases sitting between them. The CDR3 runs 13 residues. In germline, CDR1 is LNHDA, CDR2 SQIVND (reference sequence). CDR3 region: CASSTSYNTEAFF. DNA for the CDR3: TGTGCCAGTAGCACATCTTATAACACTGAAGCTTTCTTT.

This clone came up once. This chain joins TRBV2 and TRBJ1-1; D is uncertain. The V gene's germline CDR1 is SNHLY and CDR2 FYNNEI. The CDR3 runs to 15 residues. V was shortened by 3 bases and J by 0 bases, with 11 bases between the two germline ends. This CDR3 reads CASSDLKPLNTEAFF. CDR3 nucleotides: TGTGCCAGCAGTGACCTAAAACCTTTGAACACTGAAGCTTTCTTT.

The rearrangement links TRBV30 to TRBJ2-1; D uncertain. CDR1 is GTSNPN and CDR2 is SVGIG in the germline V gene (reference sequence). V was trimmed by 5 bases and J by 7 bases, leaving 12 bases between them. The CDR3 length is 12 residues. Here the CDR3 DNA reads TGTGCCTGGGGAATTAGCCGGAATGAGCAGTTCTTC. It codes for CAWGISRNEQFF.

V usage is TRBV6-5 and J usage is TRBJ2-7, with 8 bases lining up with TRBD2. The CDR3 consists of 14 residues. Germline lookup yields CDR1 MNHEY and CDR2 SVGAGI. V lost 1 base, J lost 4 bases, and 3 bases stayed unmatched. CDR3 protein: CASSYFASGYEQYF. In DNA form, the CDR3 reads TGTGCCAGCAGTTACTTCGCTAGCGGGTACGAGCAGTACTTC.

The V and J genes are TRBV9 and TRBJ1-1, with D possibly being TRBD1 (5 bases). CDR3 size: 15 residues. The V end lost 5 bases, the J end lost 3 bases, and 17 bases lay between the germline ends. The germline V gene encodes CDR1 SGDLS and CDR2 YYNGEE. For the CDR3, the DNA is TGTGCCAGCAGGGAGGGAAAGTCGGGGGACACTGAAGCTTTCTTT. Amino acid sequence: CASREGKSGDTEAFF.

The chain carries TRBV5-4 and TRBJ2-5, with D possibly being TRBD2 (5 bases). The germline V gene encodes CDR1 SGHNT and CDR2 YYREEE (reference sequence). The CDR3 loop spans 16 amino acids. V was pared by 4 bases and J by 7 bases, with 23 bases between. CDR3 sequence: CASSPGQRRVEGTQYF. In DNA form, the CDR3 reads TGTGCCAGCAGCCCCGGGCAAAGACGGGTTGAGGGGACCCAGTACTTC. The complete variable domain, with remaining parts taken from reference TRBV5-4 and TRBJ2-5, reads ETGVTQSPTHLIKTRGQQVTLRCSSQSGHNTVSWYQQALGQGPQFIFQYYREEENGRGNFPPRFSGLQFPNYSSELNVNALELDDSALYLCASSPGQRRVEGTQYFGPGTRLLVL.

This sequence joins TRBV5-6 and TRBJ2-1; 10 nucleotides line up with TRBD2. From germline, CDR1 is SGHDT and CDR2 YYEEEE. The CDR3 length is 17 residues. Unmatched junction bases numbered 9, after V lost 2 bases and J lost 4 bases. CDR3 bases: TGTGCCAGCAGCTTTAACCTAGCGGGGGCCCGATACAATGAGCAGTTCTTC. Its translation is CASSFNLAGARYNEQFF.

V gene TRBV30 combines with J gene TRBJ1-5, with D possibly TRBD1 on 5 matching bases. The CDR3 runs 15 residues. CDR1 is GTSNPN and CDR2 is SVGIG in the germline V gene (reference sequence). V shed 3 bases and J shed 6 bases, with 18 bases lying between them. CDR3 in amino acids: CAWSPPGGRTQPQHF. CDR3 DNA: TGTGCCTGGAGCCCTCCGGGGGGTAGGACTCAGCCCCAGCATTTT.

This clone showed up just a few times. This chain joins TRBV7-9 and TRBJ2-3; 12 bases agree with TRBD2. The CDR3 extends over 15 amino acids. From germline, CDR1 is SEHNR and CDR2 FQNEAQ (reference sequence). V dropped 4 bases and J dropped 6; count of bases not matched to a gene: 5. CDR3 DNA: TGTGCCAGCAGCTCCCTAGCGGGAGGGCCGGATACGCAGTATTTT. Protein product: CASSSLAGGPDTQYF.

V gene TRBV27 combines with J gene TRBJ1-2, with TRBD1 identical over 12 bases. CDR1 and CDR2 from the germline V gene are MNHEY and SMNVEV (reference sequence). V trimming: 4 bases; J trimming: 4 bases; junction bases outside the gene matches: 7. The CDR3 contains 16 residues. CDR3 nucleotides: TGTGCCAGCAGTTCGAAGCCGGGACAGGGGGCCTATGGCTACACCTTC. This gives the protein CASSSKPGQGAYGYTF.

V is TRBV6-1 and J is TRBJ2-7; D not certain. This CDR3 has 16 residues. CDR1 and CDR2 from the germline V gene are MNHNS and SASEGT. With 4 bases removed from V and 3 bases from J, the gap between germline ends came to 19 bases. CDR3 sequence reads: CASSVDSSPGHYEQYF. The CDR3 nucleotides read TGTGCCAGCAGTGTAGATTCATCTCCTGGGCACTACGAGCAGTACTTC.

V is TRBV2 and J is TRBJ2-7, with a possible D match to TRBD2 (6 bases). V was shortened by 3 bases and J by 6 bases, with 9 bases between the two germline ends. The CDR3 consists of 12 residues. Germline values: CDR1 SNHLY, CDR2 FYNNEI. CDR3: CASSDGGIEQYF. CDR3 DNA: TGTGCCAGCAGTGACGGGGGTATCGAGCAGTACTTC.

The table lists this clone with a few counts. This sample also contains other DNA sequences that code for the same CDR3. This chain uses TRBV5-1 with TRBJ1-1; D perhaps matches TRBD1 (6 bases). V lost 3 bases and J lost 1, with 7 bases in between. The germline CDR1 and CDR2 sequences are SGHRS and YFSETQ. The CDR3 length is 13 residues. The CDR3 region is CASSSQGNTEAFF. CDR3 sequence (DNA): TGCGCCAGCAGCTCACAGGGGAACACTGAAGCTTTCTTT.

The chain combines TRBV7-9 with TRBJ2-7, with a possible D match to TRBD1 (7 bases). V was shortened by 5 bases and J by 2 bases, with 16 bases between the two germline ends. The germline CDR1 and CDR2 sequences are SEHNR and FQNEAQ (reference sequence). This CDR3 region has 15 residues. The CDR3 nucleotides are TGTGCCAGCAGCCACGGGGGACAGCGCACCTACGAGCAGTACTTC. This encodes CASSHGGQRTYEQYF.